The 23 T cell receptor beta chains in this list originate from one sample, sequenced in a study of identical twins. TCRdb re-called the 5' RACE reads with MiXCR, one entry per CDR3 protein. The sample yields 1,800,000 or so distinct CDR3 sequences, roughly 35% seen once. The specimen was cord blood. The receptors were gathered from a newborn girl in good health.

The V gene is TRBV5-1, the J gene TRBJ2-7; no firm D call. V lost 5 bases, J lost 3 bases, and 12 bases lay in between. This CDR3 has 13 residues. Germline assignment: CDR1 SGHRS and CDR2 YFSETQ. The CDR3 spells CASRATTGYEQYF. The CDR3 DNA sequence: TGCGCCAGCAGGGCTACTACTGGCTACGAGCAGTACTTC.

Ten or more counts support this clonotype. The genes are TRBV5-1 and TRBJ2-2, with 8 bases aligning to TRBD1. V gave up 1 base and J gave up 4 bases; unmatched junction bases: 0. The CDR3 is made up of 14 amino acids. CDR1 SGHRS and CDR2 YFSETQ come from the germline V gene. This CDR3 is CASSLTGGTGELFF. The DNA for the CDR3 is TGCGCCAGCAGCTTGACAGGGGGCACCGGGGAGCTGTTTTTT.

The table lists this clonotype with a few counts. CDR3 DNA sequence: TGTGCCAGCAGTCCCCTAGCGGTGAGCTCCTACGAGCAGTACTTC. Amino acid sequence: CASSPLAVSSYEQYF. The chain recombines TRBV12-3 or TRBV12-4 with TRBJ2-7; TRBD2 matches at 7 bases. V trimming: 5 bases; J trimming: 0 bases; junction bases outside the gene matches: 7. The CDR3 covers 15 residues.

The chain recombines TRBV9 with TRBJ2-3; the match to TRBD2 covers 11 bases. V lost 4 bases and J lost 4; bases outside the gene matches: 5. The CDR3 covers 15 residues. Germline V lookup: CDR1 SGDLS, CDR2 YYNGEE. In nucleotides, the CDR3 is TGTGCCAGCAGCCCTAGCGGGAGGATGTCAGATACGCAGTATTTT. Translated, it gives CASSPSGRMSDTQYF.

The chain employs TRBV20-1 and TRBJ2-7, with 7 bases matching TRBD1. The germline gives CDR1 DFQATT, CDR2 SNEGSKA (reference sequence). The junction had 18 bases not matched to a gene; V was cut back by 6 bases and J by 7 bases. The CDR3 is 15 residues long. The CDR3 DNA is TGCAGTGCGTCCGAACCGGGACAGCCTACTAATGAGCAGTACTTC. Its translation is CSASEPGQPTNEQYF.

Here the CDR3 reads CASSYSSRGAYEQYF. CDR3 nucleotide sequence: TGTGCCAGCAGTTACTCGAGCAGGGGGGCCTACGAGCAGTACTTC. The rearrangement links TRBV6-5 to TRBJ2-7; a weak D match, TRBD1 (7 bases). The CDR3 extends over 15 amino acids. Germline V gene lookup returns CDR1 MNHEY and CDR2 SVGAGI. The V end lost 0 bases, the J end lost 2 bases, and 11 bases lay between the germline ends.

The rearrangement uses TRBV27 and TRBJ2-3, with 13 positions matching TRBD2. Losses at the gene ends were 6 bases for V and 5 bases for J; bases not matched to a gene: 14. Looked up from germline, CDR1 is MNHEY and CDR2 is SMNVEV (reference sequence). The CDR3 has 18 amino acids. In DNA, the CDR3 is TGTGCCAGCAGCCCTTACAAACTAGCGGGAGGGCGGGGAGATACGCAGTATTTT. Amino acids: CASSPYKLAGGRGDTQYF.

This clonotype came up a few times. The chain is built from TRBV11-2 and TRBJ2-3; 9 bases agree with TRBD2. J gave up 6 bases and V 0 bases, and 10 bases lay outside the gene matches. The CDR3 loop spans 17 amino acids. Per the germline V gene, CDR1 is SGHAT and CDR2 is FQNNGV. The CDR3 here is CASSLDLAGFSVDTQYF. For the CDR3, the DNA is TGTGCCAGCAGCTTAGATCTAGCGGGGTTCTCAGTGGATACGCAGTATTTT.

This clonotype was seen at least ten times. The rearrangement uses TRBV27 and TRBJ1-2; D possibly corresponds to TRBD1 (5 bases). The CDR3 extends over 15 amino acids. The germline V and J ends were trimmed by 2 bases and 1 base, with 11 bases remaining between them. Germline assignment: CDR1 MNHEY and CDR2 SMNVEV (reference sequence). CDR3 DNA sequence: TGTGCCAGCAGTTTACGGGGACTCAGTAACTATGGCTACACCTTC. It translates to CASSLRGLSNYGYTF.

The rearrangement uses TRBV28 and TRBJ2-3, with TRBD2 matching 8 bases. The CDR3 is made up of 16 amino acids. V was clipped by 9 bases and J by 4 bases; unmatched bases: 15. CDR1 is MDHEN and CDR2 is SYDVKM in the germline V gene. In DNA form, the CDR3 reads TGTGCCAGTCGGGGGGGCCACTCGGGTTCGGCAGATACGCAGTATTTT. Protein sequence: CASRGGHSGSADTQYF.

This clonotype was observed a handful of times. The chain combines TRBV2 with TRBJ1-6, with TRBD1 as a possible D gene (6 bases). This CDR3 comprises 13 residues. CDR1 is SNHLY and CDR2 is FYNNEI in the germline V gene. V dropped 6 bases and J dropped 10 bases, with 13 bases sitting between them. CDR3 loop: CASRTGRGSPLHF. DNA for the CDR3: TGTGCCAGCAGAACAGGGAGAGGGTCACCCCTCCACTTT.

Concerning this clonotype: One base away lies a much larger clone, so this may be a sequencing read error. This sequence joins TRBV4-1 and TRBJ2-5, with TRBD2 matching over 9 bases. The germline V gene has CDR1 MGHRA and CDR2 YSYEKL. The V segment lost 0 bases and the J segment 11 bases; nucleotides outside the gene matches: 7. CDR3 size: 14 residues. The CDR3 bases are TGCGCCAGCAGCCAAGAAGGGACTAGCAATGAGCAGTACTTC. This codes for CASSQEGTSNEQYF.

This clonotype has just a few counts. CDR3 in amino acids: CASSMQGHQPQHF. CDR3 coding DNA: TGTGCCAGTAGTATGCAGGGTCATCAGCCCCAGCATTTT. This chain links TRBV19 with TRBJ1-5, with D possibly being TRBD1 (5 bases). Trimming removed 3 bases from V and 5 bases from J, with 8 bases in between. Germline V gene lookup returns CDR1 LNHDA and CDR2 SQIVND (reference sequence). The CDR3 runs to 13 residues.

V usage is TRBV25-1 and J usage is TRBJ1-1; D remains unclear. V lost 5 bases, J lost 1 base, and 11 bases lay in between. CDR3 length equals 14 residues. Germline loops: CDR1 MGHDK, CDR2 SYGVNS. CDR3 sequence: CASSTLVPNTEAFF. CDR3 DNA sequence: TGTGCCAGCAGTACCCTTGTACCGAACACTGAAGCTTTCTTT.

The V and J genes are TRBV3-1 and TRBJ2-5, with D possibly TRBD2 on 6 matching bases. From germline, CDR1 is LGHDT and CDR2 YNNKEL (reference sequence). V dropped 2 bases and J dropped 11 bases, with 15 bases sitting between them. CDR3 length: 13 amino acids. This CDR3 reads CASSQPGPGEQYF. The CDR3 DNA reads as TGTGCCAGCAGCCAACCGGGACCGGGGGAGCAGTACTTC.

This clonotype was seen just once. The chain joins TRBV15 to TRBJ2-4; 8 bases align to TRBD2. CDR3 length: 15 amino acids. The V gene end was trimmed by 3 bases and the J gene end by 1 base; junction bases not matched to a gene: 2. From germline, CDR1 is LNHNV and CDR2 YYDKDF (reference sequence). The CDR3 DNA sequence: TGTGCCACCAGCAGCGGGGGGGCCGCCAAAAACATTCAGTACTTC. It codes for CATSSGGAAKNIQYF.

The V and J genes are TRBV10-2 and TRBJ1-5; no clear D gene. CDR3 size: 13 residues. The germline gives CDR1 WSHSY, CDR2 SAAADI. With 5 bases removed from V and 4 bases from J, the gap between germline ends came to 9 bases. CDR3 protein: CASSRADNQPQHF. For the CDR3, the DNA is TGCGCCAGCAGTCGGGCAGATAATCAGCCCCAGCATTTT.

This clonotype was observed a handful of times. The DNA for the CDR3 is TGTGCCAGCAGGCCGTTCAGTGAGGAGACCCAGTACTTC. This encodes CASRPFSEETQYF. This chain links TRBV28 with TRBJ2-5; unclear D gene. This CDR3 contains 13 residues. Germline V lookup: CDR1 MDHEN, CDR2 SYDVKM. With 6 bases removed from V and 5 bases from J, the gap between germline ends came to 13 bases.

V gene TRBV20-1 combines with J gene TRBJ2-7; the match to TRBD1 covers 7 bases. This CDR3 is 14 amino acids long. V was clipped by 2 bases and J by 0 bases; unmatched bases: 4. The germline V gene has CDR1 DFQATT and CDR2 SNEGSKA (reference sequence). CDR3 sequence reads: CSARKRDSSYEQYF. CDR3 nucleotide sequence: TGCAGTGCTAGAAAACGGGACAGCTCCTACGAGCAGTACTTC.

On this clonotype: Since a much larger clone is just one base distant, this may be a read error. The chain uses TRBV10-3 and TRBJ2-5; D uncertain. The CDR3 is made up of 12 amino acids. Trimming took 10 bases from V and 11 from J, leaving 20 bases between them. The germline V gene has CDR1 ENHRY and CDR2 SYGVKD. In DNA, the CDR3 is TGTGCCACGGGCGGTGGATACAATGAGCAGTACTTC. Amino acid sequence: CATGGGYNEQYF.

This clonotype was detected a few times. V usage is TRBV7-8 and J usage is TRBJ2-7; tentative D call: TRBD2 (6 bases). V was pared by 1 base and J by 2 bases, with 15 bases between. CDR3 length: 16 amino acids. Germline V gene lookup returns CDR1 SGHVS and CDR2 FQNEAQ. The CDR3 loop is CASSLGARGTAYEQYF. CDR3 nucleotide sequence: TGTGCCAGCAGCTTAGGGGCTAGAGGGACTGCCTACGAGCAGTACTTC.

The chain has TRBV12-5 and TRBJ2-1; maybe TRBD2 (6 bases). Trimming took off 1 base at V and 8 bases at J, with 15 bases between the two ends. The CDR3 is 15 amino acids. Germline V gene lookup returns CDR1 LGHNT and CDR2 FRNRAP. CDR3 in DNA: TGTGCTAGTGGTTTGGGGGGGGAGAGTTTCCATGAGCAGTTCTTC. It encodes CASGLGGESFHEQFF.

This clonotype was picked up a small number of times. This chain links TRBV29-1 with TRBJ1-1; 8 nucleotides align to TRBD1. The CDR3 covers 12 residues. Germline loops: CDR1 SQVTM, CDR2 ANQGSEA. The trim removed 5 bases at V and 8 bases at J, leaving 7 bases unmatched. The CDR3 DNA is TGCAGCGTTTCCACCCGGGACAGGGAAGCTTTCTTT. It translates to CSVSTRDREAFF.